These T cell receptor beta chains were read from a single sample in a study of multiple sclerosis patients with progressive multifocal leukoencephalopathy. Profiling relied on immunoSEQ multiplex PCR, and the TCRdb table lists in-frame clones only, not all of them. The sample holds approximately 28,000 clones, about 87% seen once. The source was PBMCs, collected from a patient treated with natalizumab. Every receptor here comes from a middle-aged woman with progressive multifocal leukoencephalopathy. Both conserved end residues are part of each CDR3. D genes are given only for firm matches. The size field is filled for only some rows; it gives once, few, many or a size class.

>TRBJ2-5|TRBD1|.|TRBV28
CASSFQGAEGETQYF
TGTGCCAGCAGTTTCCAGGGGGCAGAGGGAGAGACCCAGTACTTC
>TRBJ2-7|.|.|TRBV4-3
CASSQEFHEQYF
TGCGCCAGCAGCCAAGAGTTCCACGAGCAGTACTTC
>TRBJ2-3|.|.|TRBV9
CASSPHNAEDTQYF
TGTGCCAGCAGCCCCCATAATGCGGAGGATACGCAGTATTTT
>TRBJ1-3|.|.|TRBV18
CASSPDQGFSGNTIYF
TGTGCCAGCTCACCAGACCAGGGCTTCTCTGGAAACACCATATATTTT
>TRBJ2-1|.|.|TRBV4-2
CASSQGRGGPYNEQFF
TGTGCCAGCAGCCAAGGGAGGGGGGGCCCCTACAATGAGCAGTTCTTC
>TRBJ1-3|.|once|TRBV30
CAWSEASGNTIYF
TGTGCCTGGAGTGAAGCCTCTGGAAACACCATATATTTT
>TRBJ1-3|.|few|TRBV4-2
CASSQDNLSGNTIYF
TGTGCCAGCAGCCAAGATAATCTCTCTGGAAACACCATATATTTT
>TRBJ2-5|.|.|TRBV19
CASSIVPAQETQYF
TGTGCCAGTAGTATAGTCCCAGCCCAAGAGACCCAGTACTTC
>TRBJ1-1|.|.|TRBV23-1
CASSQSREGLSNTEAFF
TGCGCCAGCAGTCAATCTAGGGAGGGGTTATCGAACACTGAAGCTTTCTTT
>TRBJ2-2|TRBD1|.|TRBV2
CASSKNGQGTGELFF
TGTGCCAGCTCCAAGAACGGACAGGGCACCGGGGAGCTGTTTTTT
>TRBJ2-7|.|.|TRBV30
CAWSLTTRQKQYF
TGTGCCTGGAGTCTCACGACCCGACAGAAGCAGTACTTC
>TRBJ1-4|TRBD1|.|TRBV6-5
CASSYATGGSEKLFF
TGTGCCAGCAGTTACGCTACAGGGGGAAGTGAAAAACTGTTTTTT
>TRBJ1-2|.|.|TRBV4-2
CASSQEGGNYGYTF
TGTGCCAGCAGCCAAGAAGGCGGAAACTATGGCTACACCTTC
>TRBJ1-3|.|.|TRBV7-2
CASSLEGNTIYF
TGTGCCAGCAGCTTAGAGGGGAACACCATATATTTT
>TRBJ2-3|TRBD2|.|TRBV6-5
CASRPGTSGRDTQYF
TGTGCCAGCAGACCCGGGACTAGCGGAAGAGATACGCAGTATTTT
>TRBJ2-1|.|.|TRBV19
CASSIERRGGEQFF
TGTGCCAGTAGTATAGAAAGGCGAGGGGGTGAGCAGTTCTTC
>TRBJ2-3|TRBD2|.|TRBV14
CASSQGSGARTDTQYF
TGTGCCAGCAGCCAAGGTAGCGGGGCCCGCACAGATACGCAGTATTTT
>TRBJ1-6|TRBD1|.|TRBV4-1
CASSLGARGYSPLHF
TGCGCCAGCAGCCTAGGAGCCAGGGGGTATTCACCCCTCCACTTT
>TRBJ2-3|TRBD1|.|TRBV7-8
CASSLDRGHGDTQYF
TGTGCCAGCAGCTTAGATAGGGGGCATGGAGATACGCAGTATTTT
>TRBJ1-3|TRBD1|few|TRBV30
CAWDRGLSGNTIYF
TGTGCCTGGGACAGGGGATTGTCTGGAAACACCATATATTTT
>TRBJ1-2|.|.|TRBV7-9
CASSHPGPGYGYTF
TGTGCCAGCAGCCACCCGGGACCAGGCTATGGCTACACCTTC
>TRBJ1-1|.|.|TRBV30
CAWRLLRDTEAFF
TGTGCCTGGAGGCTTCTAAGGGACACTGAAGCTTTCTTT
>TRBJ1-5|.|few|TRBV9
CASSVDQGNQPQHF
TGTGCCAGCAGCGTAGATCAGGGGAATCAGCCCCAGCATTTT
>TRBJ1-5|.|.|TRBV21-1
CASSKGAGGGSRNQPQHF
TGTGCCAGCAGCAAAGGAGCCGGAGGGGGGAGTCGAAATCAGCCCCAGCATTTT
>TRBJ2-3|TRBD2|.|TRBV30
CAWRERGGVDTQYF
TGTGCCTGGCGGGAGCGGGGGGGCGTAGATACGCAGTATTTT
>TRBJ1-4|.|.|TRBV30
CAWGAGVVEKLFF
TGTGCCTGGGGGGCAGGGGTTGTTGAAAAACTGTTTTTT
>TRBJ1-5|.|.|TRBV19
CASRSDVYQPQHF
TGTGCCAGCCGTAGTGACGTTTATCAGCCCCAGCATTTT
>TRBJ1-2|TRBD1|.|TRBV5-1
CASSPRDSFSYGYTF
TGCGCCAGCAGCCCCCGGGACAGCTTCTCCTATGGCTACACCTTC
>TRBJ1-6|.|.|TRBV4-2
CASSQDLQQSNSPLHF
TGTGCCAGCAGCCAAGATCTCCAGCAGAGTAATTCACCCCTCCACTTT
>TRBJ1-5|TRBD1|.|TRBV18
CASSSDRGDQPQHF
TGTGCCAGCTCATCGGACAGGGGCGATCAGCCCCAGCATTTT
>TRBJ2-7|.|.|TRBV7-8
CASSPRPAGEQYF
TGTGCCAGCAGCCCTAGACCTGCGGGGGAGCAGTACTTC
>TRBJ2-1|.|.|TRBV4-3
CASSQDQGRYEQFF
TGCGCCAGCAGCCAAGACCAGGGGCGGTATGAGCAGTTCTTC
>TRBJ1-3|.|.|TRBV4-3
CASSQWQPQGPVFFGNTIYF
TGCGCCAGCAGCCAATGGCAACCCCAAGGGCCCGTGTTTTTCGGAAACACCATATATTTT
>TRBJ2-7|TRBD1|.|TRBV7-3
CASSPTAPGQGIYEQYF
TGTGCCAGCAGTCCAACCGCCCCGGGACAGGGAATCTACGAGCAGTACTTC
>TRBJ2-7|.|.|TRBV15
CATSTKGSTYEQYF
TGTGCCACCAGCACTAAGGGGAGTACCTACGAGCAGTACTTC
>TRBJ1-2|TRBD1|.|TRBV5-1
CASSLAAGTGNLYTF
TGCGCCAGCAGCTTGGCCGCCGGGACAGGGAATTTATACACCTTC
>TRBJ2-5|TRBD2|.|TRBV5-1
CASAGGSETQYF
TGCGCATCAGCGGGGGGATCGGAGACCCAGTACTTC
>TRBJ1-5|.|.|TRBV4-2
CASSQGPESNQPQHF
TGTGCCAGCAGCCAAGGTCCAGAGAGCAATCAGCCCCAGCATTTT
>TRBJ2-3|.|.|TRBV19
CASSIIWVGDMAAPGDTQYF
TGTGCCAGTAGTATAATATGGGTTGGGGACATGGCCGCCCCCGGAGATACGCAGTATTTT
>TRBJ1-5|.|.|TRBV2
CASSPNKPGTIAQHF
TGTGCCAGCAGTCCAAATAAGCCCGGGACAATCGCCCAGCATTTT
>TRBJ1-2|.|.|TRBV4-3
CASSQDPIRLDYGYTF
TGCGCCAGCAGCCAAGATCCGATCCGGCTCGACTATGGCTACACCTTC
>TRBJ2-3|.|.|TRBV25-1
CASIRSSTDTQYF
TGTGCCAGCATTAGGTCTAGCACAGATACGCAGTATTTT
>TRBJ1-2|.|.|TRBV14
CASSQGWDGYTF
TGTGCCAGCAGCCAGGGTTGGGACGGCTACACCTTC
>TRBJ2-2|TRBD2|.|TRBV6-4
CASSARTSGGLTGELFF
TGTGCCAGCAGTGCCCGGACTAGCGGGGGTTTGACCGGGGAGCTGTTTTTT
>TRBJ1-2|.|.|TRBV5-1
CASSLERAGGATYGYTF
TGCGCCAGCAGCTTGGAGAGGGCAGGCGGGGCGACCTATGGCTACACCTTC
>TRBJ2-1|.|.|TRBV7-2
CASSSGVNEQFF
TGTGCCAGCAGCTCAGGGGTCAATGAGCAGTTCTTC
>TRBJ2-7|TRBD1|.|TRBV28
CASSSYKVPGQGYFYEQYF
TGTGCCAGCAGTAGCTATAAGGTCCCGGGACAGGGTTATTTTTACGAGCAGTACTTC
>TRBJ2-5|TRBD2|.|TRBV28
CASRGGETQYF
TGTGCCAGCCGGGGGGGAGAGACCCAGTACTTC
>TRBJ2-1|TRBD1|.|TRBV18
CASSPPTGVSNEQFF
TGTGCCAGCTCACCCCCGACAGGGGTATCGAATGAGCAGTTCTTC
>TRBJ1-1|.|once|TRBV15
CATSRESNTEAFF
TGTGCCACCAGCAGAGAGTCGAACACTGAAGCTTTCTTT
>TRBJ1-2|TRBD1|.|TRBV9
CASSVFDRGDYGYTF
TGTGCCAGCAGCGTATTTGACAGGGGGGACTATGGCTACACCTTC
>TRBJ2-5|TRBD1|.|TRBV5-1
CASSGTGDSETQYF
TGCGCCAGCTCCGGGACAGGGGACAGTGAGACCCAGTACTTC
>TRBJ2-3|.|once|TRBV5-1
CASSVTGPATDTQYF
TGCGCCAGCAGCGTAACAGGACCTGCCACAGATACGCAGTATTTT
>TRBJ1-1|TRBD1|.|TRBV6-5
CASSYGTGGTAFF
TGTGCCAGCAGTTACGGGACAGGGGGTACGGCTTTCTTT